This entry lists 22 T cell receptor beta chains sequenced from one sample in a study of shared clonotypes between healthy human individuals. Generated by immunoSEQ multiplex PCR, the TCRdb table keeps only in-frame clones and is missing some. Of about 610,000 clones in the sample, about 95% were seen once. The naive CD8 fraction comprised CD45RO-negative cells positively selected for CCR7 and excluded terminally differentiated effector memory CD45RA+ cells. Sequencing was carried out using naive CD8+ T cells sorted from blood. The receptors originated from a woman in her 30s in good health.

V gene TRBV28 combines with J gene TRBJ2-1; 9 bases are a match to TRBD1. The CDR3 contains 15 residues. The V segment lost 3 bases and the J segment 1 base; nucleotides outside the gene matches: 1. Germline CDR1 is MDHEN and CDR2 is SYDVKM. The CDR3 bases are TGTGCCAGCAGTTTGGACAGGGGATCCTACAATGAGCAGTTCTTC. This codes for CASSLDRGSYNEQFF.

The CDR3 here is CASSQNRGVNTEAFF. The DNA for the CDR3 is TGTGCCAGCAGTCAAAACAGGGGGGTCAACACTGAAGCTTTCTTT. The V and J genes are TRBV6-5 and TRBJ1-1, with TRBD1 matching over 8 bases. The germline V gene has CDR1 MNHEY and CDR2 SVGAGI. V lost 5 bases and J lost 2; bases outside the gene matches: 7. This CDR3 comprises 15 residues.

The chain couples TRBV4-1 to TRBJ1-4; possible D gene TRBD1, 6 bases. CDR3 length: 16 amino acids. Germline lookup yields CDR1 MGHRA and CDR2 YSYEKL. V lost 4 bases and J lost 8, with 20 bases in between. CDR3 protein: CASSLRGREGYEKLFF. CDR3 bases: TGCGCCAGCAGCCTCAGGGGCAGGGAAGGTTACGAAAAACTGTTTTTT.

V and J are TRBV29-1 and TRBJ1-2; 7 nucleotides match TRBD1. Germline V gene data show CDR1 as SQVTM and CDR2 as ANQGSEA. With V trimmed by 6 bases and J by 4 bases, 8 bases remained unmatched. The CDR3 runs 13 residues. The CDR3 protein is CSVYQGGGYGYTF. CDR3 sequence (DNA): TGCAGCGTCTACCAGGGGGGGGGCTATGGCTACACCTTC.

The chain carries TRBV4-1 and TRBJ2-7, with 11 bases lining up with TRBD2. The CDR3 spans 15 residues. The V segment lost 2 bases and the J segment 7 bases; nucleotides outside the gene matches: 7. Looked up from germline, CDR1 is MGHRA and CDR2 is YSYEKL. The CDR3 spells CASSQRLAGTWEQYF. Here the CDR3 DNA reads TGCGCCAGCAGCCAAAGACTAGCGGGAACGTGGGAGCAGTACTTC.

The CDR3 bases are TGTGCCAGCAGGCCCCCGGGCGGTTACGAGCAGTACTTC. Translating gives CASRPPGGYEQYF. This chain connects TRBV27 to TRBJ2-7, with D uncertain. V lost 6 bases and J 4 bases, leaving 13 bases between the germline ends. Looked up from germline, CDR1 is MNHEY and CDR2 is SMNVEV (reference sequence). CDR3 length: 13 amino acids.

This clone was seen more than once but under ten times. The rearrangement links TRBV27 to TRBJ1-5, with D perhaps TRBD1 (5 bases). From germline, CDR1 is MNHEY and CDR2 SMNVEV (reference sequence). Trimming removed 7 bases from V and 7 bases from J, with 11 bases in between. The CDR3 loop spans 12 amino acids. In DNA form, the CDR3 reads TGTGCCAGCACTACAGGAGGCCAGCCCCAGCATTTT. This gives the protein CASTTGGQPQHF.

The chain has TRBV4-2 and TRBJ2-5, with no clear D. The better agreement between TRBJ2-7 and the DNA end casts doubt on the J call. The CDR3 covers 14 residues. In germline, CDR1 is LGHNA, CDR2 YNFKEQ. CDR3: CASSQDQDSYEQYF. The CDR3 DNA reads TGTGCCAGCAGCCAAGATCAGGACTCCTACGAGCAGTACTTC.

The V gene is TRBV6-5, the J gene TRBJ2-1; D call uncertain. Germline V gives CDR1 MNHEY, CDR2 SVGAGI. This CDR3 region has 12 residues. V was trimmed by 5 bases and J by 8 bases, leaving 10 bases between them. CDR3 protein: CASSMSLDEQFF. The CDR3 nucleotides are TGTGCCAGCAGTATGTCGTTGGATGAGCAGTTCTTC.

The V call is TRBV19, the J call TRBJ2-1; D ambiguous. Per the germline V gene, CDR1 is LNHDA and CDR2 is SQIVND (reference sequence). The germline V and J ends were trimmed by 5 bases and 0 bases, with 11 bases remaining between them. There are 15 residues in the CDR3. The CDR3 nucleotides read TGTGCCAGTAGTTGGCCGTCGAGCTCCTACAATGAGCAGTTCTTC. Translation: CASSWPSSSYNEQFF.

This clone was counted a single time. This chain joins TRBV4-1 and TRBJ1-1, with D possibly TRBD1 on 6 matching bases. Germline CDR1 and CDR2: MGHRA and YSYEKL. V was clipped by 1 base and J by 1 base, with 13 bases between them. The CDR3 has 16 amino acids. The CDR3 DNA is TGCGCCAGCAGCCAAGGAACCGGGACACCGAACACTGAAGCTTTCTTT. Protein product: CASSQGTGTPNTEAFF.

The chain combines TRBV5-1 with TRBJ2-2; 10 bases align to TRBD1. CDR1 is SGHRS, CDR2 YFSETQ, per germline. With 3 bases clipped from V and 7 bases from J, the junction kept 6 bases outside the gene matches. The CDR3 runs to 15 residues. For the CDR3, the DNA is TGCGCCAGCAGCTCGGACAGGGGGGTCTTCGGGGAGCTGTTTTTT. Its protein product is CASSSDRGVFGELFF.

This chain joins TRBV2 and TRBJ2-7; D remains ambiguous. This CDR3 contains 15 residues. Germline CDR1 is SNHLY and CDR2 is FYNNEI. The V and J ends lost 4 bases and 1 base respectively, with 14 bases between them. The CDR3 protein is CASSVMGDPSYEQYF. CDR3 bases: TGTGCCAGCAGTGTCATGGGCGACCCATCCTACGAGCAGTACTTC.

Here the CDR3 DNA reads TGTGCCTCAGCACGGGATGACACAGATACGCAGTATTTT. This encodes CASARDDTDTQYF. V gene TRBV5-4 combines with J gene TRBJ2-3, with D possibly being TRBD2 (5 bases). This CDR3 comprises 13 residues. CDR1 is SGHNT, CDR2 YYREEE, per germline (reference sequence). The V gene lost 10 bases and the J gene lost 2 bases, with 14 bases spanning the gap.

The CDR3 nucleotides are TGTGCCAGCAGGCCGGGAGGGTCTAGCTATGGCTACACCTTC. This codes for CASRPGGSSYGYTF. This chain links TRBV27 with TRBJ1-2; D unresolved. Germline-derived CDR1 and CDR2 are MNHEY and SMNVEV (reference sequence). The CDR3 runs to 14 residues. V gave up 6 bases and J gave up 4 bases, with 15 bases separating them.

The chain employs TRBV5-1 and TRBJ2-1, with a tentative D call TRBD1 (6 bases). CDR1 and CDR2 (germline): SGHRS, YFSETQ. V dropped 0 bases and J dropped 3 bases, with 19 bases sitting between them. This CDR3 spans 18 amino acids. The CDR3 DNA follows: TGCGCCAGCAGCTTGGATGGTCCGGGAATACAGGGCTACAATGAGCAGTTCTTC. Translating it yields CASSLDGPGIQGYNEQFF.

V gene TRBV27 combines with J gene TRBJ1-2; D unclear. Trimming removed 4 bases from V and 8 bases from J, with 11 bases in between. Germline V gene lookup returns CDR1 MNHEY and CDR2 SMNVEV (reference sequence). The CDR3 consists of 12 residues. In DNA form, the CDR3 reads TGTGCCAGCAGTTCGGGCGCGGAGGGCTACACCTTC. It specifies CASSSGAEGYTF.

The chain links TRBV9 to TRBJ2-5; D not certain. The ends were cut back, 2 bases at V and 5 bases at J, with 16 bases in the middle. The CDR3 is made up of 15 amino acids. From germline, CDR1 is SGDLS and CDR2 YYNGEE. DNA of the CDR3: TGTGCCAGCAGCGTTCAAGGCTGGAGTTCGGAGACCCAGTACTTC. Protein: CASSVQGWSSETQYF.

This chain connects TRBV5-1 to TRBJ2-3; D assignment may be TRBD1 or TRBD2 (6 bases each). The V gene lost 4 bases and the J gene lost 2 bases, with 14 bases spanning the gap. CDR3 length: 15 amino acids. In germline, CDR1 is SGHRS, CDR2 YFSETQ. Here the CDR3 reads CASSRGQTLTDTQYF. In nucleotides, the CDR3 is TGCGCCAGCAGCCGGGGGCAGACTCTCACAGATACGCAGTATTTT.

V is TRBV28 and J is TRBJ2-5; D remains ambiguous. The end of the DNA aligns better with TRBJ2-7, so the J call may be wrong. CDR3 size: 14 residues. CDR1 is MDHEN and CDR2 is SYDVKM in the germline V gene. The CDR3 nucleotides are TGTGCCAGCAGTTTAAGCGTCAGCTCCTACGAGCAGTACTTC. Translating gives CASSLSVSSYEQYF.

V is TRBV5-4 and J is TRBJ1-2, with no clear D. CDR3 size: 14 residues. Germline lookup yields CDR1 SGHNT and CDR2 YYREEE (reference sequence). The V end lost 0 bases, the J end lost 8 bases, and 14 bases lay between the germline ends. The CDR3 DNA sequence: TGTGCCAGCAGCTTGGCCGGCAGCCAGGAGGGCTACACCTTC. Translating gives CASSLAGSQEGYTF.

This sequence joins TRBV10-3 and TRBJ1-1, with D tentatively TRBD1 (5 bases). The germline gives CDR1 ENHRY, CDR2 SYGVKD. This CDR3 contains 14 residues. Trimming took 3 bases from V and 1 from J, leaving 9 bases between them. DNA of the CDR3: TGTGCCATCAGTGAATTAGGACAGAACACTGAAGCTTTCTTT. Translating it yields CAISELGQNTEAFF.